The sequence of this T cell receptor (beta chain) was determined in a study of CD8 T cells in Susac syndrome. Notes on the study in general: By the study's own acknowledgment, its TCR sequencing and HLA analysis included relatively few individuals. In Susac syndrome, CD8+ expansion was highest in TEMRA and active disease.

RNA in amounts of 0.5 to 1 ug was reverse transcribed with random hexamers. Amplification of TCR beta CDR3 was carried out by immunoSEQ multiplex PCR, which covered 54 Vbeta and 13 Jbeta segments. MiXCR, run by TCRdb on the immunoSEQ multiplex PCR reads, gives a single entry per CDR3 protein. The sample carries 100,000 to 110,000 distinct CDR3 sequences, 95% recorded once. Turning to this clonotype: The antigen remains undetermined.

The study sequenced TCR beta in blood CD8+ and CD4+ T cells. The CDR3 is 11 amino acids. Trimming took off 9 bases at V and 5 bases at J, with 7 bases between the two ends. V is TRBV12-3 or TRBV12-4 and J is TRBJ2-2; D perhaps matches TRBD1 (5 bases). The sequencing sample was made of CD8+ T cells from PBMCs. The receptor comes from a human donor with Susac syndrome. The CDR3 protein is CASRQTGELFF. The CDR3 DNA is TGTGCCAGTAGACAGACCGGGGAGCTGTTTTTT.